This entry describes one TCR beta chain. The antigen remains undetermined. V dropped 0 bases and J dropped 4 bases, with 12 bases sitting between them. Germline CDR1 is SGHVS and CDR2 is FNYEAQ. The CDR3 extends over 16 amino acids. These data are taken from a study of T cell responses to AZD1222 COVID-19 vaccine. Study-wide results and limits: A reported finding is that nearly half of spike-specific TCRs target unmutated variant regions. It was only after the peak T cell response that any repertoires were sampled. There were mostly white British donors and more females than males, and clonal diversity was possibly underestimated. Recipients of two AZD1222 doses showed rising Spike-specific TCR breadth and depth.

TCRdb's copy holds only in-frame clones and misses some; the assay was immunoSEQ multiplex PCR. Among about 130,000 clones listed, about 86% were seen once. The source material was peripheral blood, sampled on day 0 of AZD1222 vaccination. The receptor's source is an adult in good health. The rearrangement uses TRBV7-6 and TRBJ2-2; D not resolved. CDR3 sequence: CASSLARSRITGELFF. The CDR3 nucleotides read TGTGCCAGCAGCTTAGCTAGGAGCCGAATCACCGGGGAGCTGTTTTTT.